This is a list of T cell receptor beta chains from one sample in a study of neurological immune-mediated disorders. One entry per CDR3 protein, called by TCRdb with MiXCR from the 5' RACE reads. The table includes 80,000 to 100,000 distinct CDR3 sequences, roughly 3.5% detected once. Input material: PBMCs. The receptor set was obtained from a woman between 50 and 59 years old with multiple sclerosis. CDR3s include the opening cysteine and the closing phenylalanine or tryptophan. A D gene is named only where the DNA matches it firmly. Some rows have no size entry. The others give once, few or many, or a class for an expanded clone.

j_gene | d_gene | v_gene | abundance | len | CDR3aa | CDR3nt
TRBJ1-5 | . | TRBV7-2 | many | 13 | CASSLGSDQPQHF | TGTGCCAGCAGCTTAGGTTCTGATCAGCCCCAGCATTTT
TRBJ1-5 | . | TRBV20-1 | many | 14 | CSARDGAANQPQHF | TGCAGTGCTAGAGATGGGGCAGCTAATCAGCCCCAGCATTTT
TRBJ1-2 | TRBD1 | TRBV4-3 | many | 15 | CASSQEGTGEDGYTF | TGCGCCAGCAGCCAAGAGGGGACAGGGGAAGATGGCTACACCTTC
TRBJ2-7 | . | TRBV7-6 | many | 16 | CASSLALGGDIYEQYF | TGTGCCAGCAGCTTAGCTCTTGGCGGGGACATCTACGAGCAGTACTTC
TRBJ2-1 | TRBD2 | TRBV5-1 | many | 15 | CASSLMAGGYNEQFF | TGCGCCAGCAGCTTGATGGCGGGGGGATACAATGAGCAGTTCTTC
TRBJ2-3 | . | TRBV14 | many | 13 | CASSQIPTRTQYF | TGTGCCAGCAGCCAAATCCCTACGAGGACGCAGTATTTT
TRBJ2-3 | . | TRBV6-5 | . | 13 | CASSPQGTDTQYF | TGTGCCAGCAGCCCCCAAGGCACAGATACGCAGTATTTT
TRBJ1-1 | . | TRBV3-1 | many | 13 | CASSPTVNTEAFF | TGTGCCAGCAGCCCCACAGTAAACACTGAAGCTTTCTTT
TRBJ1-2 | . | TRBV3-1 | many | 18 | CASSQEGAKDSWTGGYTF | TGTGCCAGCAGCCAAGAGGGAGCAAAGGACAGTTGGACGGGTGGCTACACCTTC
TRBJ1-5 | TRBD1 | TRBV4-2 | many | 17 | CASSQDSRGLSNQPQHF | TGTGCCAGCAGCCAAGACAGCAGGGGGTTAAGCAATCAGCCCCAGCATTTT
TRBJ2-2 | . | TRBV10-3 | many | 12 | CAIRENTGELFF | TGTGCCATCAGGGAGAACACCGGGGAGCTGTTTTTT
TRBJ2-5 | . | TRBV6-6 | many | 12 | CASSYSRETQYF | TGTGCCAGCAGTTACTCAAGGGAGACCCAGTACTTC
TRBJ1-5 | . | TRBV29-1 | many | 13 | CSARGGSNQPQHF | TGCAGCGCCCGGGGGGGGAGCAATCAGCCCCAGCATTTT
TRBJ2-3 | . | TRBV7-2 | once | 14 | CASSLGGRLDTQYF | TGTGCCAGCAGCTTAGGGGGGCGGCTAGATACGCAGTATTTT
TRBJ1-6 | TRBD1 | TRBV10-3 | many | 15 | CANQQVRGHNSPLHF | TGTGCTAACCAACAAGTCAGGGGGCATAATTCACCCCTCCACTTT
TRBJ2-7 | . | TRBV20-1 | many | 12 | CSAARPSYEQYF | TGCAGTGCAGCCCGACCAAGCTACGAGCAGTACTTC
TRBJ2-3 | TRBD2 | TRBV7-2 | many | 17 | CAISGTSGGTWLDTQYF | TGTGCCATCTCAGGGACTAGCGGGGGGACATGGCTAGATACGCAGTATTTT
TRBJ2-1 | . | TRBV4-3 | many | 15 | CASSQDTSSYNEQFF | TGCGCCAGCAGCCAAGACACTAGCTCCTACAATGAGCAGTTCTTC
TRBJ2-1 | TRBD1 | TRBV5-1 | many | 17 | CASSSTRRTGLVDEQFF | TGCGCCAGCAGCTCCACCCGCCGGACAGGTCTGGTGGATGAGCAGTTCTTC
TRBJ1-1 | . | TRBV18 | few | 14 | CASSPSRGDGEAFF | TGTGCCAGCTCACCGAGTCGTGGGGACGGTGAAGCTTTCTTT
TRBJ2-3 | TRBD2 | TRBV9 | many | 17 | CASSVPTSGGSTDTQYF | TGTGCCAGCAGCGTCCCGACTAGCGGGGGTAGCACAGATACGCAGTATTTT
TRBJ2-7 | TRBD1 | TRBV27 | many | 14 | CASSPRGQGGEQYF | TGTGCCAGCAGTCCAAGGGGACAGGGAGGCGAGCAGTACTTC
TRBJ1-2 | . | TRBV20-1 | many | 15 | CSAREAGKVPYGYTF | TGCAGTGCTAGAGAAGCAGGGAAGGTCCCCTATGGCTACACCTTC
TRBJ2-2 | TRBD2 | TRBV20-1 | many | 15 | CSAVVAGTRTGELFF | TGCAGTGCTGTTGTAGCGGGAACAAGGACCGGGGAGCTGTTTTTT
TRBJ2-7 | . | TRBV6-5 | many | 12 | CASSPSTGQQYF | TGTGCCAGCAGCCCATCTACGGGACAGCAGTACTTC
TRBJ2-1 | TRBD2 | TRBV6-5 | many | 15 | CASSYSSGGAEEQFF | TGTGCCAGCAGTTACTCTAGCGGGGGGGCCGAAGAGCAGTTCTTC
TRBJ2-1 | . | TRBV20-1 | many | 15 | CSASAGDYPYNEQFF | TGCAGTGCTTCGGCAGGGGACTACCCCTACAATGAGCAGTTCTTC
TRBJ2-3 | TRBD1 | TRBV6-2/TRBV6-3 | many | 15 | CASSRTGLEADTQYF | TGTGCCAGCAGCAGGACAGGGTTGGAAGCAGATACGCAGTATTTT
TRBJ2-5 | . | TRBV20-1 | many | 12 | CSARDLGPAQYF | TGCAGTGCTAGAGATTTAGGCCCGGCCCAGTACTTC
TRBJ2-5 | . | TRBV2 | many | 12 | CASSSTGETQYF | TGTGCCAGCTCATCGACCGGGGAGACCCAGTACTTC
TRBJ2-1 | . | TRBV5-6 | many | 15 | CASNPMGSSYNEQFF | TGTGCCAGCAACCCAATGGGGAGCTCCTACAATGAGCAGTTCTTC
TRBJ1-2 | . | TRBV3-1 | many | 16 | CASSQDLTVTNYGYTF | TGTGCCAGCAGCCAAGATTTAACAGTGACTAACTATGGCTACACCTTC
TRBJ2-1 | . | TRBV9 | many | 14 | CASSVGGQAIQQFF | TGTGCCAGCAGCGTAGGAGGACAAGCTATCCAGCAGTTCTTC
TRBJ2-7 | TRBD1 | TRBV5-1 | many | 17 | CASSLGTGGIRSYEQYF | TGCGCCAGCAGCTTGGGGACAGGGGGGATTCGATCCTACGAGCAGTACTTC
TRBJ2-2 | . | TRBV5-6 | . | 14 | CASSLGRNTGALFF | TGTGCCAGCAGCTTGGGACGGAACACCGGGGCGCTGTTTTTT
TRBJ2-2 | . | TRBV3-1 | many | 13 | CASSYRRAGELFF | TGTGCCAGCAGCTACCGGCGGGCCGGGGAGCTGTTTTTT
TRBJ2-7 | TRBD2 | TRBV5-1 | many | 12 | CASSLLGLGQYF | TGCGCCAGCAGCTTGCTGGGACTAGGGCAGTACTTC
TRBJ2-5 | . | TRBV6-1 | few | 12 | CASSEVRGTQYF | TGTGCCAGCAGTGAGGTGAGAGGGACCCAGTACTTC
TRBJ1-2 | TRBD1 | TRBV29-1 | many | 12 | CSVADRAYGYTF | TGCAGCGTTGCGGACAGGGCGTATGGCTACACCTTC
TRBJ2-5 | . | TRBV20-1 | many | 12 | CSARGPGETQYF | TGCAGTGCTCGGGGGCCGGGAGAGACCCAGTACTTC
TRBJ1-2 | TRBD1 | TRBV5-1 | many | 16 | CASSVGTENPLRGYTF | TGCGCCAGCAGCGTCGGGACAGAGAATCCCCTGAGGGGCTACACCTTC
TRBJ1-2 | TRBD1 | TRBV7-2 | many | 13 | CASSTGDGRGYTF | TGTGCCAGCAGCACAGGGGACGGACGGGGCTACACCTTC